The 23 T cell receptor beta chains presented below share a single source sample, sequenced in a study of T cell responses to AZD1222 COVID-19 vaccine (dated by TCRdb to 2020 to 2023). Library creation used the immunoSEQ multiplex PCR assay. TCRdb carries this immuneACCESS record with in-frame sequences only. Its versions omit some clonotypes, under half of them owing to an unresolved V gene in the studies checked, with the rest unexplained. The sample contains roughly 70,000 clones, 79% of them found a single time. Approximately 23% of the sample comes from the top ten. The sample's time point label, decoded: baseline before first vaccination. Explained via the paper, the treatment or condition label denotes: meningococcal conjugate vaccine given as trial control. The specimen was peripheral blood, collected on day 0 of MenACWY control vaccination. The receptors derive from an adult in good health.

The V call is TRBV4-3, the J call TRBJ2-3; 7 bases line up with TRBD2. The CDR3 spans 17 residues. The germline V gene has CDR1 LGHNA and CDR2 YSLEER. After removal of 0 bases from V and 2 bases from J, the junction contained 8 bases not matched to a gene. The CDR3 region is CASSQDWSGGTTDTQYF. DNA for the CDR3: TGCGCCAGCAGCCAAGATTGGTCGGGGGGTACCACAGATACGCAGTATTTT.

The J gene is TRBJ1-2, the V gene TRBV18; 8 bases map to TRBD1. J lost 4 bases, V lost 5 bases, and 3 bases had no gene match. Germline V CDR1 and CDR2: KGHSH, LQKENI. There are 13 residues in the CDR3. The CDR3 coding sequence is TGTGCCAGCTCAGACAGGGGCGGCTATGGCTACACCTTC. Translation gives CASSDRGGYGYTF.

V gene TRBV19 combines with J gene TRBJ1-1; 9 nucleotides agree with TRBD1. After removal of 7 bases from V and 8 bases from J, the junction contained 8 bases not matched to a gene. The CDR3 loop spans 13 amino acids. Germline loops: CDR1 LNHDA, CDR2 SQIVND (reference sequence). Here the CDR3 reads CASTAPGQGEAFF. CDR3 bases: TGTGCCAGTACTGCCCCGGGACAGGGCGAAGCTTTCTTT.

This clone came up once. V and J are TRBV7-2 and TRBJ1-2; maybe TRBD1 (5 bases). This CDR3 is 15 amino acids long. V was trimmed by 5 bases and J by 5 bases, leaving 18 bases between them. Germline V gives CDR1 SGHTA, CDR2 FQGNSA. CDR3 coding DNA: TGTGCCAGCAGCCGCGTGAGGCAGGGAGGGTATGGCTACACCTTC. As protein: CASSRVRQGGYGYTF.

The CDR3 DNA is TGTGCCAGCAGGGGTGAGGGTCGCTACACCTTC. As protein: CASRGEGRYTF. The V gene is TRBV28, the J gene TRBJ1-2; D not resolved. There are 11 residues in the CDR3. Germline loops: CDR1 MDHEN, CDR2 SYDVKM. V was pared by 6 bases and J by 9 bases, with 11 bases between.

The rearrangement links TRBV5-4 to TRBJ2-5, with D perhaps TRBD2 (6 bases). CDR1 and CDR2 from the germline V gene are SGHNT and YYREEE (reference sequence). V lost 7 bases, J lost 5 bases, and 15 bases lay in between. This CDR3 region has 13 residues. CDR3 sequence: CASAEGGFETQYF. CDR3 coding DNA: TGTGCCAGCGCGGAGGGAGGATTTGAGACCCAGTACTTC. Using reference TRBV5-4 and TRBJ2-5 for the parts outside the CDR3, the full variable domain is ETGVTQSPTHLIKTRGQQVTLRCSSQSGHNTVSWYQQALGQGPQFIFQYYREEENGRGNFPPRFSGLQFPNYSSELNVNALELDDSALYLCASAEGGFETQYFGPGTRLLVL.

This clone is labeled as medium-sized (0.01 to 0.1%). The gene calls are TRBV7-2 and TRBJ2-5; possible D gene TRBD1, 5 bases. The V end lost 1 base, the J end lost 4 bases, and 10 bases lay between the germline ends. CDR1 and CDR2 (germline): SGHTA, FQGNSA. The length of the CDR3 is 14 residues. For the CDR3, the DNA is TGTGCCAGCAGCTTAGTTAGGCAGGGAGAGACCCAGTACTTC. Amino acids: CASSLVRQGETQYF.

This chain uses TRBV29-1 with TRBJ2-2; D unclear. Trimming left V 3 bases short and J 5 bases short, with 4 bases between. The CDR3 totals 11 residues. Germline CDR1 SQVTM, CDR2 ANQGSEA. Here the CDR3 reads CSVEVTGELFF. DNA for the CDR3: TGCAGCGTTGAGGTTACCGGGGAGCTGTTTTTT.

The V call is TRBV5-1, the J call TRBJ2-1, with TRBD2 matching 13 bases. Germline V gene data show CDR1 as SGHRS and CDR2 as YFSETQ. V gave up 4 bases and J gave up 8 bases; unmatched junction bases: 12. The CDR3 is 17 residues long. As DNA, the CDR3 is TGCGCCAGCAGCGGAAACCCCGGGACTAGCGGGATGGATGAGCAGTTCTTC. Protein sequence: CASSGNPGTSGMDEQFF.

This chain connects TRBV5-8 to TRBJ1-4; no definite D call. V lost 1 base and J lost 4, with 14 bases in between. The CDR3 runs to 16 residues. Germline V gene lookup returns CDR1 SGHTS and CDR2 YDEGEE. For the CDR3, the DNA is TGTGCCAGCAGCTTGAAGGGTGACCGATTTAATGAAAAACTGTTTTTT. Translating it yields CASSLKGDRFNEKLFF.

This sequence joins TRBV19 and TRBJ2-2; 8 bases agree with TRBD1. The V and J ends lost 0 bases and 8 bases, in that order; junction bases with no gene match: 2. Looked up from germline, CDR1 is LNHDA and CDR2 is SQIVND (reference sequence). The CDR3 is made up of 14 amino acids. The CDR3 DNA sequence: TGTGCCAGTAGTATAGACCGGGACAGGGGGGAGCTGTTTTTT. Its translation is CASSIDRDRGELFF.

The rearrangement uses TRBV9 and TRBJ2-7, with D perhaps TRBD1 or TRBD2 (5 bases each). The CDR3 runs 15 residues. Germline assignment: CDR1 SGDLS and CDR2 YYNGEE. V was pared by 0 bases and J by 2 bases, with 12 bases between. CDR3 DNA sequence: TGTGCCAGCAGCGTAGGGTCAGGGAGTGCCTACGAGCAGTACTTC. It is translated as CASSVGSGSAYEQYF.

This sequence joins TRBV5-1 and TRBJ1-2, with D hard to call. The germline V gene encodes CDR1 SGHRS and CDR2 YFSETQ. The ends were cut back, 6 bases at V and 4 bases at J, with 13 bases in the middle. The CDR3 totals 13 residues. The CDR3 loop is CASTPSGSYGYTF. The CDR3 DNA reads TGCGCCAGCACCCCATCGGGGTCCTATGGCTACACCTTC.

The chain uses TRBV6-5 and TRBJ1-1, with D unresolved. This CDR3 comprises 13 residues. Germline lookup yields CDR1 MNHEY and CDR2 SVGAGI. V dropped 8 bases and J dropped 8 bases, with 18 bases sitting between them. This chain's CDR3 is CASLGGQSREAFF. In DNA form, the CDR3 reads TGTGCCAGCTTGGGCGGGCAAAGCAGAGAAGCTTTCTTT.

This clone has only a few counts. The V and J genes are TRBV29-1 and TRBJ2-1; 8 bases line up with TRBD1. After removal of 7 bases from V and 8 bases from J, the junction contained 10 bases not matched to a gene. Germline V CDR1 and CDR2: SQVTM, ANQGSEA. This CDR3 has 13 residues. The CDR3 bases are TGCAGCGCGCGGACAGGGAGAAAGGATGAGCAGTTCTTC. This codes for CSARTGRKDEQFF.

The CDR3 protein is CASTPTGGGTEAFF. The CDR3 nucleotides are TGTGCCAGCACCCCGACAGGGGGCGGCACTGAAGCTTTCTTT. The rearrangement uses TRBV6-5 and TRBJ1-1; 10 bases match TRBD1. The V and J ends lost 7 bases and 4 bases, in that order; junction bases with no gene match: 6. Germline lookup yields CDR1 MNHEY and CDR2 SVGAGI. CDR3 length: 14 amino acids.

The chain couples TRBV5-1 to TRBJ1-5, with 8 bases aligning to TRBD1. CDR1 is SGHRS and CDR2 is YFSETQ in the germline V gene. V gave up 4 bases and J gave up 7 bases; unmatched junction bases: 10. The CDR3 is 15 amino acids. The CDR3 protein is CASSPGPGGGQPQHF. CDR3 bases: TGCGCCAGCAGCCCCGGCCCAGGGGGCGGCCAGCCCCAGCATTTT. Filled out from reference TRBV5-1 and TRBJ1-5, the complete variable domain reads KAGVTQTPRYLIKTRGQQVTLSCSPISGHRSVSWYQQTPGQGLQFLFEYFSETQRNKGNFPGRFSGRQFSNSRSEMNVSTLELGDSALYLCASSPGPGGGQPQHFGDGTRLSIL.

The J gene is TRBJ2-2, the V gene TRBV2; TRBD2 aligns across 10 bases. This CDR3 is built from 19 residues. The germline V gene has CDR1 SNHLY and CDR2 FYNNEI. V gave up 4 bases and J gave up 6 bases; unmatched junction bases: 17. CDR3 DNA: TGTGCCAGCAGTGTGGGGCGGGACTCCGGGACTAGCGACTCCGGGGAGCTGTTTTTT. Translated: CASSVGRDSGTSDSGELFF.

CDR3 DNA sequence: TGTGCCAGCAGTGAAGCAAATCGGGCCCACGAGCAGTACTTC. Its translation: CASSEANRAHEQYF. The chain is built from TRBV6-1 and TRBJ2-7, with no clear D. With 0 bases removed from V and 5 bases from J, the gap between germline ends came to 11 bases. CDR3 length: 14 amino acids. Germline loops: CDR1 MNHNS, CDR2 SASEGT.

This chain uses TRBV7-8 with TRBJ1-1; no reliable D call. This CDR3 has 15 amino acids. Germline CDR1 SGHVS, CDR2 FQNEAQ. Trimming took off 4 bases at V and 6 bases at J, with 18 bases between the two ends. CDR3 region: CASSYLGTVGSEAFF. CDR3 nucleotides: TGTGCCAGCAGCTATTTAGGCACAGTTGGCTCTGAAGCTTTCTTT.

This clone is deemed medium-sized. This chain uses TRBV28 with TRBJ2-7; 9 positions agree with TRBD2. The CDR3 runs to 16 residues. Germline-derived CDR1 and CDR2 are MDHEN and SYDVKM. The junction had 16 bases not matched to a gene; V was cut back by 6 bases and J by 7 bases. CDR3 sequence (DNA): TGTGCCAGCAGGCCCCATAGCGGGAGCTTAACTCGTGAGCAGTACTTC. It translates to CASRPHSGSLTREQYF.

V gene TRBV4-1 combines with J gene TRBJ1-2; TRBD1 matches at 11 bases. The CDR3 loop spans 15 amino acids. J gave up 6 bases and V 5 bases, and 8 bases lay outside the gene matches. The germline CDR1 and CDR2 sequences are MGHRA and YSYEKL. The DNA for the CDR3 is TGCGCCAGCAGCAAGCTTCCGGGACAGGGGGATGGCTACACCTTC. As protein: CASSKLPGQGDGYTF.

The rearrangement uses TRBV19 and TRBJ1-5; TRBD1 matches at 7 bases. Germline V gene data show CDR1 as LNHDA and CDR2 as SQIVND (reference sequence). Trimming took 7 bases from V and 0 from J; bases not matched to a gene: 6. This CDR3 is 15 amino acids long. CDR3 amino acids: CASNTGAVSNQPQHF. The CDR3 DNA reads TGTGCCAGTAATACAGGGGCGGTTAGCAATCAGCCCCAGCATTTT.